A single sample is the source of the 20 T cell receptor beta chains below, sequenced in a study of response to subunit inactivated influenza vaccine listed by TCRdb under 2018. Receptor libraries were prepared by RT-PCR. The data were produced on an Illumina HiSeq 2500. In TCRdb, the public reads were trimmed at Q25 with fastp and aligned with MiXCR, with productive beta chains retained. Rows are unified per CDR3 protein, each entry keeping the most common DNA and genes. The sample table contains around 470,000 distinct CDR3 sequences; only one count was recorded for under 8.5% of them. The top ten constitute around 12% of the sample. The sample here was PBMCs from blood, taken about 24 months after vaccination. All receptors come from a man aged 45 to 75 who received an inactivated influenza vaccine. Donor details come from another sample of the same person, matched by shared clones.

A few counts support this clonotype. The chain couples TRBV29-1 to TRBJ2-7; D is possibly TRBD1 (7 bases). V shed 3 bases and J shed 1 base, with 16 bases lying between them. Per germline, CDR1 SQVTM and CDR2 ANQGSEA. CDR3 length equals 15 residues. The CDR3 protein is CSVEFRRDSSYEQYF. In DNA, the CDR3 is TGCAGCGTTGAGTTTCGGCGGGACAGTTCCTACGAGCAGTACTTC.

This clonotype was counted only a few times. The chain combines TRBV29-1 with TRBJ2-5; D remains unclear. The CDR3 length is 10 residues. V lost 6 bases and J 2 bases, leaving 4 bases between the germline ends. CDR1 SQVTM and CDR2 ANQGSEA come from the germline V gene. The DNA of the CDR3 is TGCAGCGTGTGGCAAGAGACCCAGTACTTC. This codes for CSVWQETQYF.

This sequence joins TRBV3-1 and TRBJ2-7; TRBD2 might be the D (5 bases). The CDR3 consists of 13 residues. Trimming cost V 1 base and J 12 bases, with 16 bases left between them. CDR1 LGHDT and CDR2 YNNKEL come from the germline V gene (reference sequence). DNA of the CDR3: TGTGCCAGCAGCCAAGGACGGGATAGACGTCCGTACTTC. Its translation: CASSQGRDRRPYF.

DNA for the CDR3: TGTGCCAGCAGTTTCCGGGGTCTACGAGGCGCCTACGAGCAGTACTTC. Its translation: CASSFRGLRGAYEQYF. This chain uses TRBV12-3 or TRBV12-4 with TRBJ2-7; D may be TRBD2 (5 bases). Trimming took off 3 bases at V and 2 bases at J, with 17 bases between the two ends. The length of the CDR3 is 16 residues.

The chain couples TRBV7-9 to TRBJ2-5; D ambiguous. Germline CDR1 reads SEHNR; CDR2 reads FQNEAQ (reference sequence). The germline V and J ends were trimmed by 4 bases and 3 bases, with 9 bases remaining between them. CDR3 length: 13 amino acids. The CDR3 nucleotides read TGTGCCAGCAGCTCTTACTCAAAAGAGACCCAGTACTTC. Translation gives CASSSYSKETQYF.

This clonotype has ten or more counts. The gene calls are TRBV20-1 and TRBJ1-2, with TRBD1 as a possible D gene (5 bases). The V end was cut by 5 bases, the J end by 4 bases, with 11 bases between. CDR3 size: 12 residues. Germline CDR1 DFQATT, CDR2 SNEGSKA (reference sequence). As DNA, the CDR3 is TGCAGTGCTTTGGAAGGGGCCTATGGCTACACCTTC. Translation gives CSALEGAYGYTF.

Written as DNA, the CDR3 is TGTGCCTGGAGTGAAGGAGGTCGAGAGACCCAGTACTTC. Amino acid sequence: CAWSEGGRETQYF. J is TRBJ2-5 and V is TRBV30; maybe TRBD2 (5 bases). Looked up from germline, CDR1 is GTSNPN and CDR2 is SVGIG (reference sequence). This CDR3 contains 13 residues. Trimming cost V 1 base and J 4 bases, with 10 bases left between them.

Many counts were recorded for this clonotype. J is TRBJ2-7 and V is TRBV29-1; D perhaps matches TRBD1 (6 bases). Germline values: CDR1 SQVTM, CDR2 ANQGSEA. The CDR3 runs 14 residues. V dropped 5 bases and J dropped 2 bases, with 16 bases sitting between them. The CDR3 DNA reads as TGCAGCGTTCAGACAGGAGACACCCCCTACGAGCAGTACTTC. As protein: CSVQTGDTPYEQYF.

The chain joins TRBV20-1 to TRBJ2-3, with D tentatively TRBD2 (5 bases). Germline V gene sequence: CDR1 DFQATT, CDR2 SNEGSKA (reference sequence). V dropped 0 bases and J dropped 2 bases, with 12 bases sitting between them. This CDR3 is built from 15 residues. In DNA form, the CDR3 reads TGCAGTGCTAGAGATGGGAGCGGCCCCACAGATACGCAGTATTTT. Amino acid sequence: CSARDGSGPTDTQYF.

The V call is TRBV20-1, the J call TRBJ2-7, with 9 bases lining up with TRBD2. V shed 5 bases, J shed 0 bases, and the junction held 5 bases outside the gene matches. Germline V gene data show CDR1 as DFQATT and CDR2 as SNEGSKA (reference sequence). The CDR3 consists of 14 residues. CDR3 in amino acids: CSADSGGSSYEQYF. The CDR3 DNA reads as TGCAGTGCTGATAGCGGGGGAAGCTCCTACGAGCAGTACTTC.

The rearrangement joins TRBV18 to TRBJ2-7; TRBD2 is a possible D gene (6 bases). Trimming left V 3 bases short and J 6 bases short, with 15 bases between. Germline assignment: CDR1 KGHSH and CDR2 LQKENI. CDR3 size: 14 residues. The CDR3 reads CASSPNHGGVEQYF. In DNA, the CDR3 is TGTGCCAGCTCACCGAACCATGGAGGGGTCGAGCAGTACTTC.

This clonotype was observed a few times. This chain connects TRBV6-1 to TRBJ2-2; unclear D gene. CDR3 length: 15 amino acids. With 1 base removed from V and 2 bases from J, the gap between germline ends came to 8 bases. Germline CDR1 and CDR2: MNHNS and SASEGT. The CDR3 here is CASSEGFLNTGELFF. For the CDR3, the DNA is TGTGCCAGCAGTGAAGGGTTCCTTAACACCGGGGAGCTGTTTTTT.

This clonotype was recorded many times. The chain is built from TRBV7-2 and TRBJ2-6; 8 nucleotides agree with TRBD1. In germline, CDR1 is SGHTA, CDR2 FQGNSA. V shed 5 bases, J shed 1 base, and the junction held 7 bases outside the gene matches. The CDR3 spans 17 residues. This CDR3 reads CASSPRQGMSGANVLTF. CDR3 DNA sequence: TGTGCCAGCAGCCCCCGACAGGGGATGTCTGGGGCCAACGTCCTGACTTTC.

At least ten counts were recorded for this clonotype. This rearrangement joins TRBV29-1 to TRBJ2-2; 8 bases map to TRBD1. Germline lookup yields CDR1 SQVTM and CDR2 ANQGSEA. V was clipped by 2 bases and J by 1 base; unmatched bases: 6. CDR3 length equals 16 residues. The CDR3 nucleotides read TGCAGCGTTGAACTAAAAGGACAGGGGAACACCGGGGAGCTGTTTTTT. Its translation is CSVELKGQGNTGELFF.

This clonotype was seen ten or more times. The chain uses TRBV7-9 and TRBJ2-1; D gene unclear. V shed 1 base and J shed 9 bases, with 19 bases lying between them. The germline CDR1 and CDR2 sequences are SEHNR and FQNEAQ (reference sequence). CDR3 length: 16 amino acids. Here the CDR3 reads CASSLDPGLAPPEQFF. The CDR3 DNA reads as TGTGCCAGCAGCTTAGACCCGGGCCTCGCCCCCCCTGAGCAGTTCTTC. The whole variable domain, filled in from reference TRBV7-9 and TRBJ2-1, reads DTGVSQNPRHKITKRGQNVTFRCDPISEHNRLYWYRQTLGQGPEFLTYFQNEAQLEKSRLLSDRFSAERPKGSFSTLEIQRTEQGDSAMYLCASSLDPGLAPPEQFFGPGTRLTVL.

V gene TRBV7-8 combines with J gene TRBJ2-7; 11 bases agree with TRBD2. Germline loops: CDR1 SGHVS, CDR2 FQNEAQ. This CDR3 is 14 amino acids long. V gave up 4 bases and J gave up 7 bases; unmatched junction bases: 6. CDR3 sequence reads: CASSYRLAGREQYF. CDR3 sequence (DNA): TGTGCCAGCAGCTATCGACTAGCGGGAAGGGAGCAGTACTTC.

For the CDR3, the DNA is TGCGCCAGCAGAGCTTCTCCTCAGGGGAAGTTGGCAGATACGCAGTATTTT. Its protein is CASRASPQGKLADTQYF. The chain couples TRBV5-1 to TRBJ2-3; the D gene is possibly TRBD1 (6 bases). Trimming left V 5 bases short and J 4 bases short, with 23 bases between. The CDR3 sequence is 17 residues long. Germline V gene sequence: CDR1 SGHRS, CDR2 YFSETQ.

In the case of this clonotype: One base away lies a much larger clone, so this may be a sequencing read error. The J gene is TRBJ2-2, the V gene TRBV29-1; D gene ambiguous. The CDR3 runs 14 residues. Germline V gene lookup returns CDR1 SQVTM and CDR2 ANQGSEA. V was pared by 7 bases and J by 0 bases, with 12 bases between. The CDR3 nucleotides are TGCAGCGGTGGCCCCGTCGCGAACACCGGGGAGCTGTTTTTT. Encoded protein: CSGGPVANTGELFF.

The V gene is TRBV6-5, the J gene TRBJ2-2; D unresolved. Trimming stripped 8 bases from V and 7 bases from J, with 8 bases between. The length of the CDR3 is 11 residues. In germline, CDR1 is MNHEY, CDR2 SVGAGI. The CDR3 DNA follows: TGTGCCAGCGGATATCTCGGGGAGCTGTTTTTT. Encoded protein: CASGYLGELFF.

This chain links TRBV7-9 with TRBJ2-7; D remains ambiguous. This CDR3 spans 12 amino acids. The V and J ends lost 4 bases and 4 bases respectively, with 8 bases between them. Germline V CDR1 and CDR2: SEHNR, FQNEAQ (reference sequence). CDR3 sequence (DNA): TGTGCCAGCAGCTACCCCCCATACGAGCAGTACTTC. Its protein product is CASSYPPYEQYF.